One and the same sample provided the 22 T cell receptor beta chains below, sequenced in a study of neoadjuvant anti-PD-1 for oral cavity cancer. Method: immunoSEQ multiplex PCR; TCRdb's copy keeps in-frame clones and lacks some. The sample yields some 66,000 clones, about four fifths seen once. Sequenced material: PBMCs, taken before nivolumab (anti-PD-1) treatment. These receptor sequences come from a person between 40 and 79 years old with oral cavity squamous cell carcinoma.

The chain couples TRBV9 to TRBJ1-2; no clear D. Trimming shortened V by 2 bases and J by 6 bases, and 11 bases separated the two germline ends. The CDR3 runs to 13 residues. Germline V gene sequence: CDR1 SGDLS, CDR2 YYNGEE. CDR3 sequence (DNA): TGTGCCAGCAGCGTTACAAGCGCGCATGGCTACACCTTC. Protein product: CASSVTSAHGYTF.

The genes are TRBV7-9 and TRBJ2-1; D gene uncertain. The CDR3 extends over 11 amino acids. The V end lost 7 bases, the J end lost 4 bases, and 5 bases lay between the germline ends. Germline CDR1 and CDR2: SEHNR and FQNEAQ (reference sequence). The CDR3 loop is CASNRYNEQFF. For the CDR3, the DNA is TGTGCCAGCAACCGTTACAATGAGCAGTTCTTC.

The chain links TRBV14 to TRBJ2-1; 9 nucleotides agree with TRBD2. The V gene end was trimmed by 2 bases and the J gene end by 4 bases; junction bases not matched to a gene: 6. Germline V CDR1 and CDR2: SGHDN, FVKESK. This CDR3 region has 16 residues. The CDR3 region has the DNA TGTGCCAGCAGCCAATTAGCGGGAGTGGGGTACAATGAGCAGTTCTTC. Amino acids: CASSQLAGVGYNEQFF.

The chain links TRBV5-1 to TRBJ1-6, with D perhaps TRBD1 (6 bases). The CDR3 is 13 residues long. Between the trimmed V and J ends, which lost 0 bases and 8 bases, there was a span of 6 bases. Germline CDR1 SGHRS, CDR2 YFSETQ. The CDR3: CASSLGQDSPLHF. CDR3 coding DNA: TGCGCCAGCAGCTTGGGACAGGATTCACCCCTCCACTTT.

The genes are TRBV27 and TRBJ1-1, with 11 bases fitting TRBD1. In germline, CDR1 is MNHEY, CDR2 SMNVEV (reference sequence). V lost 7 bases and J lost 7; bases outside the gene matches: 8. The CDR3 covers 14 residues. CDR3 sequence (DNA): TGTGCCAGCACCCCCGGGACAGGGGGGGTTGAAGCTTTCTTT. Translating gives CASTPGTGGVEAFF.

The V gene is TRBV19, the J gene TRBJ2-2; 10 bases agree with TRBD1. V gave up 7 bases and J gave up 9 bases; unmatched junction bases: 8. This CDR3 has 14 residues. Germline loops: CDR1 LNHDA, CDR2 SQIVND (reference sequence). CDR3 protein: CASKRDRGFRELFF. The CDR3 region has the DNA TGTGCCAGTAAACGGGACAGGGGCTTTAGGGAGCTGTTTTTT.

The chain combines TRBV5-1 with TRBJ1-6, with D possibly matching TRBD1 (5 bases). Germline-derived CDR1 and CDR2 are SGHRS and YFSETQ. The CDR3 length is 13 residues. Trimming shortened V by 9 bases and J by 6 bases, and 13 bases separated the two germline ends. The CDR3 sequence: CATRGNTNSPLHF. The DNA of the CDR3 is TGCGCCACACGGGGCAATACTAATTCACCCCTCCACTTT.

V usage is TRBV2 and J usage is TRBJ1-2, with TRBD1 identical over 8 bases. This CDR3 spans 12 amino acids. Germline V gene sequence: CDR1 SNHLY, CDR2 FYNNEI. V shed 6 bases and J 8 bases; nucleotides not matched to a gene: 5. CDR3 in DNA: TGTGCCAGCAGAGGGACAGGTGGAGGCTACACCTTC. Its protein product is CASRGTGGGYTF.

This rearrangement joins TRBV2 to TRBJ2-2; 13 bases line up with TRBD2. Germline V gene data show CDR1 as SNHLY and CDR2 as FYNNEI. The CDR3 runs to 15 residues. Losses at the gene ends were 6 bases for V and 4 bases for J; bases not matched to a gene: 2. The CDR3 region is CASRRLAGGTGELFF. In DNA form, the CDR3 reads TGTGCCAGCAGGCGACTAGCGGGGGGCACCGGGGAGCTGTTTTTT.

A few counts support this clone. The chain combines TRBV19 with TRBJ1-2; D possibly corresponds to TRBD1 (5 bases). Germline lookup yields CDR1 LNHDA and CDR2 SQIVND (reference sequence). Deletions cut 0 bases from V and 2 bases from J, with 7 bases between. CDR3 length equals 14 residues. This CDR3 reads CASSIEAGNYGYTF. CDR3 nucleotide sequence: TGTGCCAGTAGTATAGAGGCAGGGAACTATGGCTACACCTTC.

The chain links TRBV5-4 to TRBJ1-1; D unresolved. The CDR3 spans 14 residues. The germline V and J ends were trimmed by 3 bases and 0 bases, with 9 bases remaining between them. Germline-derived CDR1 and CDR2 are SGHNT and YYREEE (reference sequence). CDR3 bases: TGTGCCAGCAGCTCCCGGGGTTTGAACACTGAAGCTTTCTTT. Residues: CASSSRGLNTEAFF.

The chain is built from TRBV30 and TRBJ1-2; possibly TRBD1 for D (6 bases). Germline V CDR1 and CDR2: GTSNPN, SVGIG (reference sequence). V was clipped by 5 bases and J by 8 bases, with 9 bases between them. The CDR3 is 10 residues long. CDR3 in DNA: TGTGCCTGGCAGGGGAGGGGCTACACCTTC. It translates to CAWQGRGYTF.

The V call is TRBV5-1, the J call TRBJ2-3, with 7 positions matching TRBD1. CDR1 SGHRS and CDR2 YFSETQ come from the germline V gene. The ends lost 0 bases at V and 4 bases at J; junction bases unmatched: 5. This CDR3 has 15 residues. CDR3 region: CASSLVPGGADTQYF. In DNA, the CDR3 is TGCGCCAGCAGCTTGGTTCCAGGGGGAGCAGATACGCAGTATTTT.

This clone showed up many times. The chain uses TRBV15 and TRBJ1-5, with D perhaps TRBD1 (6 bases). The germline V and J ends were trimmed by 4 bases and 4 bases, with 11 bases remaining between them. The germline CDR1 and CDR2 sequences are LNHNV and YYDKDF (reference sequence). This CDR3 comprises 14 residues. This CDR3 is CATSKNRENQPQHF. DNA of the CDR3: TGTGCCACCAGCAAGAACAGGGAAAATCAGCCCCAGCATTTT.

V usage is TRBV6-6 and J usage is TRBJ1-4; the D gene is possibly TRBD1 (6 bases). The CDR3 has 13 residues. Germline V lookup: CDR1 MNHNY, CDR2 SVGAGI (reference sequence). V lost 6 bases, J lost 8 bases, and 13 bases lay in between. This CDR3 is CASRGGGYEKLFF. The DNA of the CDR3 is TGTGCCAGCAGGGGTGGGGGCTACGAAAAACTGTTTTTT.

This clone was counted only a few times. The rearrangement joins TRBV5-1 to TRBJ1-1; D is unclear. The CDR3 totals 14 residues. Germline loops: CDR1 SGHRS, CDR2 YFSETQ. V was pared by 4 bases and J by 8 bases, with 18 bases between. CDR3 nucleotide sequence: TGCGCCAGCAGCCAATCCGCCTCGGGCCTCGAAGCTTTCTTT. Translation gives CASSQSASGLEAFF.

The chain carries TRBV2 and TRBJ2-6; 9 positions match TRBD1. There are 16 residues in the CDR3. Trimming at V came to 8 bases and at J to 2 bases, leaving 7 bases not matched to a gene. The germline CDR1 and CDR2 sequences are SNHLY and FYNNEI. The CDR3 sequence: CASPIRTGAGANVLTF. The CDR3 DNA reads as TGTGCCAGCCCGATCAGGACAGGGGCTGGGGCCAACGTCCTGACTTTC.

This clone was recorded only once. The chain combines TRBV2 with TRBJ2-3, with D possibly TRBD2 on 6 matching bases. The germline V gene encodes CDR1 SNHLY and CDR2 FYNNEI. V lost 8 bases and J 7 bases, leaving 10 bases between the germline ends. The CDR3 is 11 amino acids. The CDR3 reads CASSRENTQYF. In DNA, the CDR3 is TGTGCCAGCTCTCGGGAGAATACGCAGTATTTT.

J is TRBJ1-4 and V is TRBV10-1; D remains unclear. Trimming took off 5 bases at V and 6 bases at J, with 16 bases between the two ends. In germline, CDR1 is WNHNN, CDR2 SYGVQD (reference sequence). The CDR3 length is 15 residues. For the CDR3, the DNA is TGCGCCAGCAGTCGATCAGGCGGCCGGTATGAAAAACTGTTTTTT. Encoded protein: CASSRSGGRYEKLFF.

The chain combines TRBV18 with TRBJ2-5; D not resolved. Looked up from germline, CDR1 is KGHSH and CDR2 is LQKENI. This CDR3 spans 12 amino acids. V lost 3 bases and J lost 6, with 8 bases in between. The CDR3: CASSPVSQTQYF. The DNA of the CDR3 is TGTGCCAGCTCACCGGTCTCTCAGACCCAGTACTTC.

The J gene is TRBJ2-7, the V gene TRBV9; D gene uncertain. CDR3 length equals 15 residues. Between the trimmed V and J ends, which lost 0 bases and 3 bases, there was a span of 13 bases. Germline V gene sequence: CDR1 SGDLS, CDR2 YYNGEE. CDR3 nucleotides: TGTGCCAGCAGCGTAGGGCTAGTGGGCTTCTACGAGCAGTACTTC. As protein: CASSVGLVGFYEQYF. The variable domain in full, completed from reference TRBV9 and TRBJ2-7, reads DSGVTQTPKHLITATGQRVTLRCSPRSGDLSVYWYQQSLDQGLQFLIQYYNGEERAKGNILERFSAQQFPDLHSELNLSSLELGDSALYFCASSVGLVGFYEQYFGPGTRLTVT.

The rearrangement uses TRBV30 and TRBJ1-4; D is uncertain. The V gene's germline CDR1 is GTSNPN and CDR2 SVGIG (reference sequence). CDR3 length: 13 residues. V lost 4 bases, J lost 7 bases, and 13 bases lay in between. The chain's CDR3 is CAWTSGSGEKLFF. CDR3 coding DNA: TGTGCCTGGACCTCTGGAAGCGGTGAAAAACTGTTTTTT.